A selection of T cell receptor beta chains follows, all from one sample in a study of cytomegalovirus exposure and HLA in healthy donors. Data came from immunoSEQ multiplex PCR; TCRdb stores just in-frame clones and leaves some out. Its table records 91,000 or so clones. Sequencing was performed on PBMCs. These receptors originate from a woman aged 30 to 39 in good health and CMV-seronegative. Both conserved end residues are part of each CDR3. Each record gives: J gene, D gene, V gene, CDR3 DNA, CDR3 protein. The D gene is left open where the match is weak.

J: TRBJ1-2
D: TRBD1
V: TRBV18
DNA: TGTGCCAGCTCACCACCGGGGGGACAGGGCAACTATGGCTACACCTTC
CDR3: CASSPPGGQGNYGYTF

J: TRBJ1-4
D: TRBD1
V: TRBV5-5
DNA: TGTGCCAGCAGCTTGGACGGGACAGTCGGTGAAAAACTGTTTTTT
CDR3: CASSLDGTVGEKLFF

J: TRBJ2-7
D: NA
V: TRBV29-1
DNA: TGCAGCGTTGGCCTAGCTGCAACCTACGAGCAGTACTTC
CDR3: CSVGLAATYEQYF

J: TRBJ2-1
D: TRBD2
V: TRBV6-1
DNA: TGTGCCAGCAGTTCTAGCGGGGCGGGTGCACATGAGCAGTTCTTC
CDR3: CASSSSGAGAHEQFF

J: TRBJ2-5
D: NA
V: TRBV7-9
DNA: TGTGCCAGCAGCCAGAGGGTCGAGACCCAGTACTTC
CDR3: CASSQRVETQYF

J: TRBJ2-6
D: NA
V: TRBV6-1
DNA: TGTGCCAGCAGTGACGGAGGCTCTGGGGCCAACGTCCTGACTTTC
CDR3: CASSDGGSGANVLTF

J: TRBJ2-1
D: TRBD2
V: TRBV9
DNA: TGTGCCAGCAGCGAGAGGCTAGCGGGATACAATGAGCAGTTCTTC
CDR3: CASSERLAGYNEQFF

J: TRBJ1-1
D: NA
V: TRBV6-1
DNA: TGTGCCAGCAGTCTACCGACAGGGAACACTGAAGCTTTCTTT
CDR3: CASSLPTGNTEAFF

J: TRBJ1-6
D: NA
V: TRBV25-1
DNA: TGTGCCAGCAGTGAATCGGGCAGGCCGAGGAGGACACCCCTCCACTTT
CDR3: CASSESGRPRRTPLHF

J: TRBJ2-3
D: TRBD1
V: TRBV28
DNA: TGTGCCAGCAGTTTACCGACAGGGGGCCTCAGCACAGATACGCAGTATTTT
CDR3: CASSLPTGGLSTDTQYF

J: TRBJ1-6
D: NA
V: TRBV5-1
DNA: TGCGCCAGCAGCTTGGGGGCGGACAGCTCCTATAATTCACCCCTCCACTTT
CDR3: CASSLGADSSYNSPLHF

J: TRBJ1-6
D: NA
V: TRBV30
DNA: TGTGCCTGGAGTCGCGAGTCACCCCTCCACTTT
CDR3: CAWSRESPLHF

J: TRBJ1-2
D: NA
V: TRBV6-5
DNA: TGTGCCAGCAGTTACTCGACAGGCATCTATGGCTACACCTTC
CDR3: CASSYSTGIYGYTF

J: TRBJ1-1
D: NA
V: TRBV19
DNA: TGTGCCAGTACTTTAGGACAGCACGGATACGGTGTCGCTTTCTTT
CDR3: CASTLGQHGYGVAFF

J: TRBJ2-1
D: TRBD1
V: TRBV18
DNA: TGTGCCAGCTCACCGTACCGGGACAGTACCTACAATGAGCAGTTCTTC
CDR3: CASSPYRDSTYNEQFF

J: TRBJ2-5
D: TRBD2
V: TRBV5-1
DNA: TGCGCCAGCAGCGGTGGACTAGCGGGTCAAGAGACCCAGTACTTC
CDR3: CASSGGLAGQETQYF

J: TRBJ2-7
D: NA
V: TRBV11-1
DNA: TGTGCCAGCAGCCCGAGACAGTACTACGAGCAGTACTTC
CDR3: CASSPRQYYEQYF

J: TRBJ2-5
D: TRBD2
V: TRBV7-3
DNA: TGTGCCAGCAGCCCCACAATGTACGGGGGGATTGGGACCCAGTACTTC
CDR3: CASSPTMYGGIGTQYF

J: TRBJ1-1
D: NA
V: TRBV28
DNA: TGTGCCAGCAGTTTTTACAGGGACACTGAAGCTTTCTTT
CDR3: CASSFYRDTEAFF

J: TRBJ2-7
D: NA
V: TRBV18
DNA: TGTGCCAGCTCCGTTGGAGGGGGCCCCAGCGAGCAGTACTTC
CDR3: CASSVGGGPSEQYF

J: TRBJ2-7
D: NA
V: TRBV7-2
DNA: TGTGCCAGCAGCTTAGCGTCGGCCTACGAGCAGTACTTC
CDR3: CASSLASAYEQYF

J: TRBJ1-4
D: NA
V: TRBV4-1
DNA: TGCGCCAGCAGCCCTTACATTCGGACAGCAAATGAAAAACTGTTTTTT
CDR3: CASSPYIRTANEKLFF

J: TRBJ2-5
D: TRBD1
V: TRBV15
DNA: TGTGCCACCAGCAGAGCCGGGACAGGGTGGGAGACCCAGTACTTC
CDR3: CATSRAGTGWETQYF

J: TRBJ1-2
D: TRBD1
V: TRBV19
DNA: TGTGCCAGTAGGACAGGGGACGGGGGCTATGGCTACACCTTC
CDR3: CASRTGDGGYGYTF

J: TRBJ2-7
D: TRBD1
V: TRBV28
DNA: TGTGCCACCTTCGGACAGGGTAAGGGCGAGCAGTACTTC
CDR3: CATFGQGKGEQYF

J: TRBJ2-7
D: NA
V: TRBV7-3
DNA: TGTGCCAGCAGCCCCAACAACTACGAGCAGTACTTC
CDR3: CASSPNNYEQYF

J: TRBJ2-7
D: NA
V: TRBV9
DNA: TGTGCCAGCAGCGCGGCGGGACAGACCTACGAGCAGTACTTC
CDR3: CASSAAGQTYEQYF

J: TRBJ1-1
D: NA
V: TRBV4-1
DNA: TGCGCCAGCAGCCTCCAGGACTGGAAGAACACTGAAGCTTTCTTT
CDR3: CASSLQDWKNTEAFF

J: TRBJ2-7
D: TRBD1
V: TRBV5-1
DNA: TGCGCCAGCAGCTCCGCTTGGACAGGGGGCGTCATCCGTCGGTACGAGCAGTACTTC
CDR3: CASSSAWTGGVIRRYEQYF

J: TRBJ1-4
D: TRBD1
V: TRBV5-1
DNA: TGCGCCAGCAGCTCTACAGGGGGGGAGGAAAAACTGTTTTTT
CDR3: CASSSTGGEEKLFF

J: TRBJ2-5
D: NA
V: TRBV5-1
DNA: TGCGCCAGCAGCCTGGTGATAGATCAAGAGACCCAGTACTTC
CDR3: CASSLVIDQETQYF

J: TRBJ2-7
D: NA
V: TRBV6-5
DNA: TGTGCCAGCAGTTACTCGCTAGCCGGGGATTTCGAGCAGTACTTC
CDR3: CASSYSLAGDFEQYF

J: TRBJ2-3
D: NA
V: TRBV7-3
DNA: TGTGCCAGCAGCCGAAGTTACTTGAGCACAGATACGCAGTATTTT
CDR3: CASSRSYLSTDTQYF

J: TRBJ1-3
D: NA
V: TRBV5-1
DNA: TGCGCCAGCAGCTTCGTCACAAACTCTGGAAACACCATATATTTT
CDR3: CASSFVTNSGNTIYF

J: TRBJ2-1
D: TRBD2
V: TRBV14
DNA: TGTGCCAGCAGCCGAATCAGACTAGCGGGAGCGGATGAGCAGTTCTTC
CDR3: CASSRIRLAGADEQFF

J: TRBJ1-5
D: NA
V: TRBV19
DNA: TGTGCCAGTAGTATACTTAATCAGCCCCAGCATTTT
CDR3: CASSILNQPQHF

J: TRBJ2-5
D: TRBD1
V: TRBV13
DNA: TGTGCCAGCAGCTTAGAACAGGGGGACGAGACCCAGTACTTC
CDR3: CASSLEQGDETQYF

J: TRBJ2-1
D: NA
V: TRBV7-3
DNA: TGTGCCAGCAGCCTCTCCGGGACACAAGCGGGAAATGAGCAGTTCTTC
CDR3: CASSLSGTQAGNEQFF

J: TRBJ1-1
D: NA
V: TRBV6-6
DNA: TGTGCCAGCAGTAGGACAAGGACCATGAACACTGAAGCTTTCTTT
CDR3: CASSRTRTMNTEAFF

J: TRBJ1-4
D: TRBD1
V: TRBV30
DNA: TGTGCCTCAGGACAGGGAGCAACTAATGAAAAACTGTTTTTT
CDR3: CASGQGATNEKLFF